The T cell receptor beta chain described here comes from a study of T cells after yellow fever vaccination. This CDR3 spans 14 amino acids. Looked up from germline, CDR1 is SGHRS and CDR2 is YFSETQ. Via MiXCR, TCRdb re-called the 5' RACE reads, giving one row per CDR3 protein. The sample has about 150,000 distinct CDR3 sequences; 5% to 8% are singletons. About this clonotype itself: This may be a read error: a much more frequent sequence differs by one nucleotide.

This sequence was found in a man aged 25-40 years who received the YFV17D yellow fever vaccine. The rearrangement uses TRBV5-1 and TRBJ2-5; D unclear. The material was CD4+ T cells sorted from PBMCs, obtained 10 days after the yellow fever booster vaccination. CDR3 DNA sequence: TGCACCAGCAGCTTGACCGGGCTTAGGGAGACCCAGTACTTC. As protein: CTSSLTGLRETQYF.